The 19 T cell receptor beta chains below were found in one sample sequenced in a study of identical twins. TCRdb fed the 5' RACE reads into MiXCR, producing one record per CDR3 protein. The sample yields about 240,000 distinct CDR3 sequences, roughly an eighth seen once. This same sample was also part of a study on yellow fever vaccine responses in identical twins.

Material for sequencing was memory (CD45RO+) T cells sorted from blood. All receptors derive from a woman under 30 in good health.

This clonotype appeared a few times. The chain carries TRBV5-5 and TRBJ2-7; D is possibly TRBD2 (6 bases). V shed 4 bases and J shed 3 bases, with 14 bases lying between them. In germline, CDR1 is SGHKS, CDR2 YYEKEE (reference sequence). The CDR3 is 14 residues long. The CDR3 region is CASSREQVNYEQYF. The CDR3 DNA follows: TGTGCCAGCAGCCGGGAGCAGGTAAACTACGAGCAGTACTTC.

The genes are TRBV29-1 and TRBJ1-1, with no clear D. V was trimmed by 2 bases and J by 0 bases, leaving 7 bases between them. This CDR3 spans 13 amino acids. Per the germline V gene, CDR1 is SQVTM and CDR2 is ANQGSEA. The DNA for the CDR3 is TGCAGCGTTGAACAGTTTGTGAACACTGAAGCTTTCTTT. Translation gives CSVEQFVNTEAFF.

This clonotype was seen at least ten times. The rearrangement uses TRBV12-3 or TRBV12-4 and TRBJ1-3; 9 nucleotides line up with TRBD1. This CDR3 is built from 15 residues. V lost 2 bases and J lost 8; bases outside the gene matches: 7. The CDR3 DNA is TGTGCCAGCAGTTTACGGGGGACAGGGTTATACACCATATATTTT. Its protein product is CASSLRGTGLYTIYF.

This chain joins TRBV20-1 and TRBJ1-1, with TRBD1 matching 9 bases. The junction had 13 bases not matched to a gene; V was cut back by 3 bases and J by 2 bases. This CDR3 contains 17 residues. The germline V gene has CDR1 DFQATT and CDR2 SNEGSKA (reference sequence). The CDR3 here is CSARGPGQGPRNTEAFF. CDR3 bases: TGCAGTGCTAGGGGCCCGGGACAGGGTCCCCGTAACACTGAAGCTTTCTTT.

The CDR3 DNA reads as TGCGCCAGCAGCTTCGAGACAGCGAATTACGAGCAGTACTTC. Amino acid sequence: CASSFETANYEQYF. The V gene is TRBV5-1, the J gene TRBJ2-7; D possibly corresponds to TRBD1 (5 bases). Germline assignment: CDR1 SGHRS and CDR2 YFSETQ. Trimming cost V 2 bases and J 4 bases, with 13 bases left between them. The CDR3 has 14 residues.

This clonotype appeared a few times. The gene calls are TRBV9 and TRBJ2-2; D possibly corresponds to TRBD1 (7 bases). Germline V gives CDR1 SGDLS, CDR2 YYNGEE. The CDR3 has 15 amino acids. V lost 0 bases and J 4 bases, leaving 10 bases between the germline ends. As DNA, the CDR3 is TGTGCCAGCAGCGTAGGACAGGGAGGCACCGGGGAGCTGTTTTTT. This gives the protein CASSVGQGGTGELFF.

This clonotype has at least ten counts. This chain joins TRBV9 and TRBJ1-3, with 8 bases identical to TRBD1. This CDR3 is built from 14 residues. Germline V lookup: CDR1 SGDLS, CDR2 YYNGEE. Trimming cost V 3 bases and J 5 bases; bases outside gene matches: 4. The CDR3 is CASSDGTGRNTIYF. The CDR3 nucleotides read TGTGCCAGCAGCGACGGGACAGGAAGAAACACCATATATTTT.

This clonotype was detected only a few times. The chain carries TRBV28 and TRBJ2-7; TRBD2 matches at 7 bases. The CDR3 is 16 residues long. CDR1 is MDHEN, CDR2 SYDVKM, per germline. With 2 bases clipped from V and 2 bases from J, the junction kept 9 bases outside the gene matches. The CDR3 loop is CASSLGTSGNPYEQYF. The CDR3 nucleotides read TGTGCCAGCAGTTTAGGAACCAGCGGGAATCCCTACGAGCAGTACTTC.

This sequence joins TRBV20-1 and TRBJ2-4; D remains unclear. The CDR3 covers 12 residues. V shed 6 bases and J shed 7 bases, with 13 bases lying between them. Per the germline V gene, CDR1 is DFQATT and CDR2 is SNEGSKA (reference sequence). Here the CDR3 reads CSAYVRVNIQYF. The CDR3 DNA is TGCAGTGCCTATGTGCGAGTGAACATTCAGTACTTC.

The chain combines TRBV6-2 or TRBV6-3 with TRBJ2-2; tentative D call: TRBD2 (5 bases). The germline V and J ends were trimmed by 6 bases and 4 bases, with 21 bases remaining between them. The CDR3 covers 17 residues. The germline V gene has CDR1 MNHEY and CDR2 SVGEGT. CDR3 protein: CASRETSSGIRTGELFF. CDR3 sequence (DNA): TGTGCCAGCAGGGAAACCTCAAGCGGCATCCGCACCGGGGAGCTGTTTTTT.

The chain uses TRBV7-8 and TRBJ2-3, with 13 nucleotides matching TRBD2. V lost 0 bases to trimming and J lost 5 bases; unmatched junction nucleotides: 5. The CDR3 consists of 17 residues. The V gene's germline CDR1 is SGHVS and CDR2 FQNEAQ. CDR3 coding DNA: TGTGCCAGCAGCTTAGCTTGGACTAGCGGGAGAGTAGATACGCAGTATTTT. It yields the protein CASSLAWTSGRVDTQYF.

This clonotype was counted at least ten times. The rearrangement links TRBV29-1 to TRBJ2-3; 7 nucleotides agree with TRBD1. The CDR3 has 12 amino acids. V lost 6 bases and J lost 1; bases outside the gene matches: 1. Germline V lookup: CDR1 SQVTM, CDR2 ANQGSEA. The CDR3 here is CSVGQGTDTQYF. CDR3 nucleotides: TGCAGCGTAGGACAGGGCACAGATACGCAGTATTTT.

This clonotype has only a few counts. The V call is TRBV20-1, the J call TRBJ2-4; D may match TRBD1 or TRBD2 (5 bases each). The CDR3 contains 16 residues. Trimming took 1 base from V and 3 from J, leaving 16 bases between them. CDR1 and CDR2 (germline): DFQATT, SNEGSKA (reference sequence). In nucleotides, the CDR3 is TGCAGTGCTAGAGGTTCGGGGCTCCTAAACAAAAACATTCAGTACTTC. It specifies CSARGSGLLNKNIQYF.

The chain couples TRBV4-3 to TRBJ1-1, with D possibly TRBD1 on 5 matching bases. The CDR3 consists of 15 residues. Between the trimmed V and J ends, which lost 0 bases and 3 bases, there was a span of 11 bases. Germline CDR1 LGHNA, CDR2 YSLEER. The CDR3 region is CASSQDARGDTEAFF. The CDR3 DNA follows: TGCGCCAGCAGCCAAGATGCCCGGGGGGACACTGAAGCTTTCTTT.

This clonotype occurred a few times. The rearrangement links TRBV9 to TRBJ2-2, with D hard to call. Germline lookup yields CDR1 SGDLS and CDR2 YYNGEE. The CDR3 loop spans 14 amino acids. Trimming shortened V by 0 bases and J by 1 base, and 4 bases separated the two germline ends. In nucleotides, the CDR3 is TGTGCCAGCAGCGTAGACCAGAACACCGGGGAGCTGTTTTTT. As protein: CASSVDQNTGELFF.

This clonotype has only a few counts. The V gene is TRBV19, the J gene TRBJ1-1; no definite D call. V was cut by 4 bases and J by 4 bases, with 10 bases left in between. This CDR3 contains 13 residues. CDR1 is LNHDA, CDR2 SQIVND, per germline (reference sequence). In DNA, the CDR3 is TGTGCCAGTAGTACTCGTCGGAGCACTGAAGCTTTCTTT. Its protein product is CASSTRRSTEAFF. The complete variable domain, with remaining parts taken from reference TRBV19 and TRBJ1-1, reads DGGITQSPKYLFRKEGQNVTLSCEQNLNHDAMYWYRQDPGQGLRLIYYSQIVNDFQKGDIAEGYSVSREKKESFPLTVTSAQKNPTAFYLCASSTRRSTEAFFGQGTRLTVV.

This clonotype has just a few counts. The chain couples TRBV12-3 or TRBV12-4 to TRBJ2-1; a possible D gene is TRBD2 (6 bases). Deletions cut 6 bases from V and 2 bases from J, with 11 bases between. CDR3 length equals 14 residues. The CDR3, as DNA: TGTGCCAGCAGACTAGCATCAGCCTACAATGAGCAGTTCTTC. As protein: CASRLASAYNEQFF.

The J gene is TRBJ1-1, the V gene TRBV6-5; D possibly corresponds to TRBD1 (5 bases). There are 16 residues in the CDR3. Trimming removed 2 bases at V and 5 bases at J, with 18 bases between. CDR1 and CDR2 from the germline V gene are MNHEY and SVGAGI. In DNA form, the CDR3 reads TGTGCCAGCAGTTACGTCGGGGGGGTCGGAAGGACTGAAGCTTTCTTT. It yields the protein CASSYVGGVGRTEAFF.

CDR3 protein: CASSLRIDTEAFF. The CDR3 DNA follows: TGTGCCAGCAGCTTACGGATCGACACTGAAGCTTTCTTT. The J gene is TRBJ1-1, the V gene TRBV7-2; unclear D gene. This CDR3 region has 13 residues. Germline V lookup: CDR1 SGHTA, CDR2 FQGNSA. V was shortened by 2 bases and J by 3 bases, with 7 bases between the two germline ends.